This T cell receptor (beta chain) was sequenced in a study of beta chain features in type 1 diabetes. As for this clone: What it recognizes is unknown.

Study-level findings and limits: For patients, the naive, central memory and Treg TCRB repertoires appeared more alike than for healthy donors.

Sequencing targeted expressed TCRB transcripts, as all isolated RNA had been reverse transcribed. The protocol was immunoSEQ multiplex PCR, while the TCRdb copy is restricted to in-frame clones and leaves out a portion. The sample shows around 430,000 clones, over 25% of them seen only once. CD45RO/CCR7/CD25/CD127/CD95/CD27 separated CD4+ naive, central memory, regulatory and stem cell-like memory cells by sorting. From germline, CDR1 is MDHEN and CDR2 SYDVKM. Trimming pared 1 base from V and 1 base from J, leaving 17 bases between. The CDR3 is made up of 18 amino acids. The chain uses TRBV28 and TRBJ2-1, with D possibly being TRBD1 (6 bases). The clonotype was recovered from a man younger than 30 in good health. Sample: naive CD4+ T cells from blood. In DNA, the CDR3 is TGTGCCAGCAGTTTATCCATTTTTCAGGGGTCTTCCTACAATGAGCAGTTCTTC. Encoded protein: CASSLSIFQGSSYNEQFF.